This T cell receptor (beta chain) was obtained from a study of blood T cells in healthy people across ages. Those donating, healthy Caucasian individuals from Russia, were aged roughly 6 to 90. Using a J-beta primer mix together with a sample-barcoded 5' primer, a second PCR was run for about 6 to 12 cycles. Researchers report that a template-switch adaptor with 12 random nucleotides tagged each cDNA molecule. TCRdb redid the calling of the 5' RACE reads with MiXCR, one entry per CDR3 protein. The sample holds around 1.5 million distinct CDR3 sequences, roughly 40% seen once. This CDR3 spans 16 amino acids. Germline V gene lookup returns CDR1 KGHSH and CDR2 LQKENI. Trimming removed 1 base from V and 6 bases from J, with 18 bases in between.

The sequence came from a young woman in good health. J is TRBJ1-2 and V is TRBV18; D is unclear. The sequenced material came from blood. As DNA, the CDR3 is TGTGCCAGCTCACCACAGGTGACTGTAGCTAAGGATGGCTACACCTTC. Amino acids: CASSPQVTVAKDGYTF.